One sample yielded the 26 T cell receptor beta chains listed below, sequenced in a study of OX40 agonist ivuxolimab in advanced cancers. Data came from immunoSEQ multiplex PCR; TCRdb stores just in-frame clones and leaves some out. This table holds 70,000 to 95,000 clones, more than 75% found once. The sequenced sample was CD4+ or CD8+ T cells sorted from blood, obtained in a trial of the OX40 agonist ivuxolimab. These TCRs come from an adult with an advanced solid tumor such as melanoma, head and neck, liver or kidney cancer.

The rearrangement links TRBV9 to TRBJ2-7; 10 nucleotides match TRBD1. This CDR3 comprises 16 residues. V gave up 0 bases and J gave up 4 bases; unmatched junction bases: 7. The germline V gene has CDR1 SGDLS and CDR2 YYNGEE. The CDR3 nucleotides read TGTGCCAGCAGCGTAGGACAGGGGGCGGGATCATACGAGCAGTACTTC. Translating gives CASSVGQGAGSYEQYF.

This chain connects TRBV7-8 to TRBJ2-1; D call uncertain. Germline lookup yields CDR1 SGHVS and CDR2 FQNEAQ. V was cut by 0 bases and J by 8 bases, with 11 bases left in between. The CDR3 covers 14 residues. CDR3 bases: TGTGCCAGCAGCTTAGCTGAAACTCTTCATGAGCAGTTCTTC. Protein product: CASSLAETLHEQFF.

V and J are TRBV25-1 and TRBJ1-1, with D hard to call. The germline V gene encodes CDR1 MGHDK and CDR2 SYGVNS. The CDR3 is made up of 13 amino acids. Deletions cut 4 bases from V and 5 bases from J, with 11 bases between. The CDR3 protein is CASSGMSRTEAFF. The CDR3 DNA follows: TGTGCCAGCAGTGGAATGTCTAGGACTGAAGCTTTCTTT.

The J gene is TRBJ2-1, the V gene TRBV7-9, with unresolved D. V was clipped by 2 bases and J by 8 bases, with 13 bases between them. This CDR3 contains 14 residues. Germline CDR1 is SEHNR and CDR2 is FQNEAQ (reference sequence). Written as DNA, the CDR3 is TGTGCCAGCAGCTTACAAGCAAGTATCGATGAGCAGTTCTTC. Encoded protein: CASSLQASIDEQFF.

The chain uses TRBV7-6 and TRBJ2-7; tentative D call: TRBD1 (5 bases). The CDR3 loop spans 13 amino acids. Germline V CDR1 and CDR2: SGHVS, FNYEAQ. Trimming shortened V by 4 bases and J by 6 bases, and 13 bases separated the two germline ends. CDR3 sequence reads: CASSWNTGGEQYF. In DNA form, the CDR3 reads TGTGCCAGCAGCTGGAATACAGGCGGCGAGCAGTACTTC.

The rearrangement uses TRBV30 and TRBJ2-3; D gene ambiguous. With 3 bases removed from V and 0 bases from J, the gap between germline ends came to 13 bases. CDR1 is GTSNPN, CDR2 SVGIG, per germline (reference sequence). The CDR3 runs 15 residues. Here the CDR3 reads CAWRVGGYSTDTQYF. CDR3 bases: TGTGCCTGGAGGGTTGGCGGTTATAGCACAGATACGCAGTATTTT.

In regard to this clone: Other DNA sequences in the sample encode the same CDR3. CDR3 bases: TGCAGTGTTACGGACAGGGGGGAGGTAACTGAAGCTTTCTTT. Translation: CSVTDRGEVTEAFF. V is TRBV29-1 and J is TRBJ1-1; 10 bases map to TRBD1. This CDR3 has 14 amino acids. Germline lookup yields CDR1 SQVTM and CDR2 ANQGSEA.

The chain joins TRBV28 to TRBJ1-5, with D maybe TRBD1 (5 bases). CDR1 is MDHEN, CDR2 SYDVKM, per germline. This CDR3 spans 13 amino acids. V shed 7 bases and J shed 5 bases, with 12 bases lying between them. The CDR3 sequence is CASKVGADQPQHF. In DNA form, the CDR3 reads TGTGCCAGCAAGGTCGGGGCGGATCAGCCCCAGCATTTT.

The rearrangement uses TRBV19 and TRBJ2-6, with D perhaps TRBD1 (6 bases). V was pared by 7 bases and J by 1 base, with 8 bases between. Germline assignment: CDR1 LNHDA and CDR2 SQIVND (reference sequence). The CDR3 is made up of 14 amino acids. Written as DNA, the CDR3 is TGTGCCAGTACCGACAGGTCTGGGGCCAACGTCCTGACTTTC. It codes for CASTDRSGANVLTF.

V is TRBV29-1 and J is TRBJ1-2; tentatively, D is TRBD1 (5 bases). Germline lookup yields CDR1 SQVTM and CDR2 ANQGSEA. The ends were cut back, 0 bases at V and 3 bases at J, with 11 bases in the middle. This CDR3 has 14 residues. The CDR3 spells CSVEDWAGDYGYTF. DNA of the CDR3: TGCAGCGTTGAAGATTGGGCGGGGGACTATGGCTACACCTTC.

This clone has a handful of counts. V is TRBV5-8 and J is TRBJ2-5, with 12 nucleotides matching TRBD2. Per germline, CDR1 SGHTS and CDR2 YDEGEE. This CDR3 has 15 amino acids. Germline trimming cut 4 bases from V and 5 bases from J; bases unmatched to any gene: 6. The DNA for the CDR3 is TGTGCCAGCAGCCCCCTAGCGGGGGGGCCGGAGACCCAGTACTTC. Its protein product is CASSPLAGGPETQYF.

The rearrangement joins TRBV4-1 to TRBJ2-7, with TRBD2 matching 10 bases. CDR1 and CDR2 (germline): MGHRA, YSYEKL. V dropped 0 bases and J dropped 0; count of bases not matched to a gene: 5. The CDR3 has 17 residues. CDR3 nucleotides: TGCGCCAGCAGCCAAGAAGTAGCGGGGGGCGTCTCCTACGAGCAGTACTTC. Translated, it gives CASSQEVAGGVSYEQYF.

This clone appeared a single time. This chain joins TRBV4-3 and TRBJ1-5; D uncertain. Germline V gene sequence: CDR1 LGHNA, CDR2 YSLEER. V shed 5 bases and J shed 6 bases, with 11 bases lying between them. There are 13 residues in the CDR3. The CDR3 bases are TGCGCCAGCAGCTTGGGTAGAGGTCAGCCCCAGCATTTT. This translates into CASSLGRGQPQHF.

The V and J genes are TRBV4-1 and TRBJ2-2; TRBD1 is a possible D gene (5 bases). CDR1 MGHRA and CDR2 YSYEKL come from the germline V gene. Trimming left V 2 bases short and J 1 base short, with 8 bases between. The CDR3 has 15 residues. The DNA of the CDR3 is TGCGCCAGCAGCCAACGCAGGGAGAACACCGGGGAGCTGTTTTTT. Protein product: CASSQRRENTGELFF.

This chain links TRBV30 with TRBJ1-5, with D possibly matching TRBD1 (6 bases). Germline V gene sequence: CDR1 GTSNPN, CDR2 SVGIG (reference sequence). The V end lost 2 bases, the J end lost 1 base, and 15 bases lay between the germline ends. This CDR3 region has 16 residues. For the CDR3, the DNA is TGTGCCTGGAGTCTCCCGGGGGCATCCAGCAATCAGCCCCAGCATTTT. Translated: CAWSLPGASSNQPQHF.

V is TRBV6-1 and J is TRBJ2-6; D remains unclear. The V end was cut by 8 bases, the J end by 14 bases, with 19 bases between. The germline CDR1 and CDR2 sequences are MNHNS and SASEGT. The CDR3 consists of 13 residues. CDR3 loop: CASAQTLTAFLTF. The CDR3 region has the DNA TGTGCCAGCGCTCAGACCCTTACTGCCTTCCTGACTTTC.

This clone was recorded only once. The CDR3 here is CASSFGQYLSGANVLTF. The CDR3 DNA is TGTGCCAGCAGCTTTGGGCAGTACCTCTCTGGGGCCAACGTCCTGACTTTC. The V gene is TRBV5-4, the J gene TRBJ2-6; D is uncertain. Germline V gene sequence: CDR1 SGHNT, CDR2 YYREEE (reference sequence). This CDR3 contains 17 residues. The V end lost 2 bases, the J end lost 0 bases, and 12 bases lay between the germline ends.

The V and J genes are TRBV4-2 and TRBJ1-2; possible D gene TRBD1, 5 bases. Trimming removed 0 bases at V and 4 bases at J, with 18 bases between. CDR1 is LGHNA and CDR2 is YNFKEQ in the germline V gene. The CDR3 runs to 17 residues. The CDR3 sequence: CASSQDIGQGRGYGYTF. Here the CDR3 DNA reads TGTGCCAGCAGCCAAGATATCGGGCAGGGACGGGGCTATGGCTACACCTTC.

The chain carries TRBV6-5 and TRBJ1-2, with D perhaps matching TRBD1 (6 bases). Germline CDR1 MNHEY, CDR2 SVGAGI. The CDR3 has 15 residues. V lost 2 bases and J lost 5, with 15 bases in between. As DNA, the CDR3 is TGTGCCAGCAGTTACGCCCGGGACACGGGGTATGGCTACACCTTC. This encodes CASSYARDTGYGYTF.

This sequence joins TRBV30 and TRBJ2-1, with a weak D call TRBD1 (6 bases). V lost 3 bases to trimming and J lost 9 bases, with 15 bases between them. From germline, CDR1 is GTSNPN and CDR2 SVGIG (reference sequence). The CDR3 has 13 amino acids. CDR3 nucleotides: TGTGCCTGGAGCAGGGGCCTATATGGTGAGCAGTTCTTC. It translates to CAWSRGLYGEQFF.

The chain uses TRBV30 and TRBJ2-4; D is tentatively TRBD1 or TRBD2 (5 bases each). This CDR3 spans 13 amino acids. V was shortened by 3 bases and J by 8 bases, with 14 bases between the two germline ends. Germline CDR1 is GTSNPN and CDR2 is SVGIG (reference sequence). CDR3: CAWSAHVGDIQYF. The CDR3 DNA reads as TGTGCCTGGAGCGCGCACGTGGGGGACATTCAGTACTTC.

This clone came up once. This chain uses TRBV5-1 with TRBJ2-7; the match to TRBD2 covers 10 bases. J gave up 3 bases and V 3 bases, and 0 bases lay outside the gene matches. The germline V gene has CDR1 SGHRS and CDR2 YFSETQ. The CDR3 sequence is 13 residues long. The CDR3 DNA reads TGCGCCAGCAGCTCTAGCGGGAGCTACGAGCAGTACTTC. Residues: CASSSSGSYEQYF.

CDR3 DNA: TGCGCCAGCAGCCAAGATCTAGGGACAGTGCGAGGTGAAAAACTGTTTTTT. This translates into CASSQDLGTVRGEKLFF. This sequence joins TRBV4-1 and TRBJ1-4; 7 nucleotides agree with TRBD1. The germline gives CDR1 MGHRA, CDR2 YSYEKL. The trim removed 0 bases at V and 7 bases at J, leaving 11 bases unmatched. The CDR3 loop spans 17 amino acids.

This clone counts as medium-sized. The V and J genes are TRBV2 and TRBJ1-3, with 8 bases lining up with TRBD1. Germline assignment: CDR1 SNHLY and CDR2 FYNNEI. The CDR3 runs 14 residues. Trimming removed 8 bases from V and 2 bases from J; junction bases left unmatched: 5. CDR3 amino acids: CASGYRGTGNTIYF. CDR3 coding DNA: TGTGCCAGCGGATACAGGGGGACTGGAAACACCATATATTTT.

The chain uses TRBV6-5 and TRBJ2-5, with D possibly being TRBD1 (6 bases). Trimming shortened V by 9 bases and J by 5 bases, and 16 bases separated the two germline ends. CDR1 and CDR2 from the germline V gene are MNHEY and SVGAGI. The CDR3 has 13 amino acids. The CDR3 is CASKGQGMETQYF. CDR3 DNA sequence: TGTGCCAGTAAGGGACAAGGGATGGAGACCCAGTACTTC.

The rearrangement links TRBV11-2 to TRBJ2-3; D call uncertain. The CDR3 covers 17 residues. V gave up 5 bases and J gave up 0 bases, with 18 bases separating them. CDR1 is SGHAT and CDR2 is FQNNGV in the germline V gene. The chain's CDR3 is CASSRGNLGLSTDTQYF. The CDR3 coding sequence is TGTGCCAGCAGCCGAGGTAATCTGGGCCTGAGCACAGATACGCAGTATTTT.